The 21 T cell receptor beta chains given below trace back to one sample, sequenced in a study of T cell responses to AZD1222 COVID-19 vaccine. Data came from immunoSEQ multiplex PCR; TCRdb stores just in-frame clones and leaves some out. There are about 99,000 clones in the sample; about 90% occur only once, and roughly 5% lies in the top ten. The material sequenced was peripheral blood, taken on day 0 of AZD1222 vaccination. The receptors here all came from an adult in good health.

The table lists this clone with a count of one. The chain employs TRBV5-7 and TRBJ1-3; TRBD1 is a possible D gene (5 bases). TRBV5-7 is designated an ORF whose function remains uncertain. V lost 3 bases and J 0 bases, leaving 13 bases between the germline ends. CDR3 size: 16 residues. CDR3 amino acids: CASSWGTDLSGNTIYF. As DNA, the CDR3 is TGTGCCAGCAGCTGGGGGACCGACCTCTCTGGAAACACCATATATTTT.

This chain's CDR3 is CASSIGSYGYTF. DNA for the CDR3: TGTGCCAGCAGCATCGGGTCCTATGGCTACACCTTC. The gene calls are TRBV5-6 and TRBJ1-2, with D uncertain. This CDR3 region has 12 residues. The V gene's germline CDR1 is SGHDT and CDR2 YYEEEE. Trimming took 4 bases from V and 4 from J, leaving 8 bases between them.

This sequence joins TRBV7-8 and TRBJ1-2; D call uncertain. Germline V gene data show CDR1 as SGHVS and CDR2 as FQNEAQ. The length of the CDR3 is 11 residues. V was pared by 10 bases and J by 4 bases, with 10 bases between. CDR3 sequence reads: CATAGSYGYTF. CDR3 nucleotide sequence: TGTGCCACCGCCGGGTCCTATGGCTACACCTTC. Combining the CDR3 with reference TRBV7-8 and TRBJ1-2 gives the whole variable domain GAGVSQSPRYKVAKRGQDVALRCDPISGHVSLFWYQQALGQGPEFLTYFQNEAQLDKSGLPSDRFFAERPEGSVSTLKIQRTQQEDSAVYLCATAGSYGYTFGSGTRLTVV.

V and J are TRBV28 and TRBJ2-1, with D perhaps matching TRBD2 (7 bases). CDR3 length equals 15 residues. The V end was cut by 5 bases, the J end by 2 bases, with 13 bases between. Germline lookup yields CDR1 MDHEN and CDR2 SYDVKM. The CDR3 nucleotides read TGTGCCAGCAGTAATAGGGGGGGTCCCTACAATGAGCAGTTCTTC. Amino acids: CASSNRGGPYNEQFF.

This chain connects TRBV19 to TRBJ2-3; D may be TRBD1 (6 bases). The CDR3 contains 16 residues. Trimming cost V 2 bases and J 2 bases, with 14 bases left between them. Germline values: CDR1 LNHDA, CDR2 SQIVND (reference sequence). The CDR3 nucleotides read TGTGCCAGTAGTATAAGGGACATCCCCCCCACAGATACGCAGTATTTT. Translation: CASSIRDIPPTDTQYF. Full variable domain (remainder filled in from reference TRBV19 and TRBJ2-3): DGGITQSPKYLFRKEGQNVTLSCEQNLNHDAMYWYRQDPGQGLRLIYYSQIVNDFQKGDIAEGYSVSREKKESFPLTVTSAQKNPTAFYLCASSIRDIPPTDTQYFGPGTRLTVL.

This chain joins TRBV7-2 and TRBJ2-1; D perhaps matches TRBD1 (6 bases). Trimming took 2 bases from V and 7 from J, leaving 12 bases between them. Germline lookup yields CDR1 SGHTA and CDR2 FQGNSA. This CDR3 region has 14 residues. CDR3 DNA: TGTGCCAGCAGCTTAAGGGGGATTATGAATGAGCAGTTCTTC. This sequence encodes CASSLRGIMNEQFF.

V gene TRBV30 combines with J gene TRBJ2-1; 8 bases align to TRBD2. CDR3 length equals 15 residues. The ends lost 4 bases at V and 1 base at J; junction bases unmatched: 6. Germline lookup yields CDR1 GTSNPN and CDR2 SVGIG (reference sequence). In nucleotides, the CDR3 is TGTGCCTGGACCAAGCGGGGGAGGTCCTACAATGAGCAGTTCTTC. Residues: CAWTKRGRSYNEQFF.

The rearrangement links TRBV28 to TRBJ2-7; no firm D call. Germline V lookup: CDR1 MDHEN, CDR2 SYDVKM. The germline V and J ends were trimmed by 4 bases and 3 bases, with 7 bases remaining between them. The CDR3 is 12 amino acids. CDR3 in amino acids: CASSSTSYEQYF. The CDR3 nucleotides read TGTGCCAGCAGTTCGACCAGCTACGAGCAGTACTTC.

For the CDR3, the DNA is TGTGCCAGCAGCGTAGGTTGGACCGGGGAGCTGTTTTTT. It specifies CASSVGWTGELFF. V is TRBV9 and J is TRBJ2-2, with no clear D. The CDR3 contains 13 residues. V lost 0 bases and J 5 bases, leaving 5 bases between the germline ends. Germline lookup yields CDR1 SGDLS and CDR2 YYNGEE. Supplemented by reference TRBV9 and TRBJ2-2, the full variable domain reads DSGVTQTPKHLITATGQRVTLRCSPRSGDLSVYWYQQSLDQGLQFLIQYYNGEERAKGNILERFSAQQFPDLHSELNLSSLELGDSALYFCASSVGWTGELFFGEGSRLTVL.

This chain uses TRBV12-3 or TRBV12-4 with TRBJ2-2; no definite D call. The CDR3 spans 12 residues. Trimming stripped 2 bases from V and 6 bases from J, with 4 bases between. CDR3 sequence: CASSLIAGELFF. The CDR3 DNA sequence: TGTGCCAGCAGTTTAATCGCCGGGGAGCTGTTTTTT.

Only a few counts were recorded for this clone. The J gene is TRBJ2-7, the V gene TRBV5-1; TRBD2 is a possible D gene (6 bases). Germline lookup yields CDR1 SGHRS and CDR2 YFSETQ. V lost 3 bases and J lost 2, with 15 bases in between. This CDR3 spans 15 amino acids. The CDR3 region is CASSSAPGVTYEQYF. In nucleotides, the CDR3 is TGCGCCAGCAGCTCGGCTCCGGGAGTCACCTACGAGCAGTACTTC.

V gene TRBV28 combines with J gene TRBJ2-7; perhaps TRBD1 as D (6 bases). Germline V gene lookup returns CDR1 MDHEN and CDR2 SYDVKM. This CDR3 spans 15 amino acids. V dropped 5 bases and J dropped 0 bases, with 14 bases sitting between them. CDR3 in DNA: TGTGCCAGCAGTCCACGACAGGCGCCCTCCTACGAGCAGTACTTC. Amino acid sequence: CASSPRQAPSYEQYF.

The V call is TRBV27, the J call TRBJ1-6, with D maybe TRBD1 (6 bases). V was trimmed by 3 bases and J by 7 bases, leaving 10 bases between them. This CDR3 contains 14 residues. From germline, CDR1 is MNHEY and CDR2 SMNVEV (reference sequence). This chain's CDR3 is CASSFGTPNSPLHF. Written as DNA, the CDR3 is TGTGCCAGCAGTTTTGGGACACCGAATTCACCCCTCCACTTT.

V is TRBV30 and J is TRBJ1-1, with D possibly matching TRBD1 (6 bases). Trimming pared 5 bases from V and 0 bases from J, leaving 13 bases between. The length of the CDR3 is 14 residues. Germline V gene data show CDR1 as GTSNPN and CDR2 as SVGIG (reference sequence). The CDR3 nucleotides are TGTGCCTGGTCCCGGACAGCTATGAACACTGAAGCTTTCTTT. Protein product: CAWSRTAMNTEAFF.

V is TRBV6-1 and J is TRBJ2-7; no firm D call. V was cut by 1 base and J by 3 bases, with 13 bases left in between. This CDR3 contains 15 residues. Germline CDR1 reads MNHNS; CDR2 reads SASEGT. The CDR3 spells CASSEGPVGHYEQYF. CDR3 bases: TGTGCCAGCAGTGAAGGCCCAGTTGGTCACTACGAGCAGTACTTC.

The chain couples TRBV9 to TRBJ1-1; D gene unclear. CDR3 length: 12 amino acids. Per germline, CDR1 SGDLS and CDR2 YYNGEE. Trimming left V 0 bases short and J 11 bases short, with 11 bases between. The DNA for the CDR3 is TGTGCCAGCAGCGTAGGGACGGACGGGGCTTTCTTT. Translating gives CASSVGTDGAFF.

The genes are TRBV7-2 and TRBJ1-1; TRBD1 is a possible D gene (6 bases). V was trimmed by 1 base and J by 0 bases, leaving 9 bases between them. From germline, CDR1 is SGHTA and CDR2 FQGNSA. The CDR3 loop spans 15 amino acids. The CDR3 DNA reads as TGTGCCAGCAGCTTAGGAGGGACACTGAACACTGAAGCTTTCTTT. Translated, it gives CASSLGGTLNTEAFF.

Note on this clone: Other nucleotide sequences in the sample specify the same CDR3. V and J are TRBV15 and TRBJ1-5; D gene uncertain. CDR1 is LNHNV, CDR2 YYDKDF, per germline (reference sequence). V shed 1 base and J shed 4 bases, with 11 bases lying between them. The CDR3 extends over 15 amino acids. CDR3 residues: CATSRVGNSNQPQHF. The CDR3 DNA sequence: TGTGCCACCAGCAGAGTAGGTAATAGTAATCAGCCCCAGCATTTT.

This clone was picked up a small number of times. The chain couples TRBV6-5 to TRBJ2-7, with a possible D match to TRBD1 (6 bases). CDR1 and CDR2 from the germline V gene are MNHEY and SVGAGI. The CDR3 extends over 15 amino acids. Trimming removed 6 bases at V and 2 bases at J, with 17 bases between. Written as DNA, the CDR3 is TGTGCCAGCAGCCGCCCTGGGACACCCACCTACGAGCAGTACTTC. Translating gives CASSRPGTPTYEQYF.

The J gene is TRBJ2-2, the V gene TRBV3-1 (or the pseudogene TRBV3-2); D call uncertain. V lost 0 bases to trimming and J lost 7 bases, with 6 bases between them. The CDR3 contains 13 residues. CDR1 LGHDT and CDR2 YNNKEL come from the germline V gene (reference sequence). The CDR3 nucleotides are TGTGCCAGCAGCCAAGATCGGTACGGGGAGCTGTTTTTT. Translated, it gives CASSQDRYGELFF.

This clone was observed once. The rearrangement uses TRBV5-1 and TRBJ2-3, with 7 bases aligning to TRBD2. V lost 3 bases to trimming and J lost 2 bases; unmatched junction nucleotides: 6. The CDR3 length is 15 residues. The germline CDR1 and CDR2 sequences are SGHRS and YFSETQ. The CDR3 sequence: CASSSGTIITDTQYF. In DNA form, the CDR3 reads TGCGCCAGCAGCTCGGGGACTATCATCACAGATACGCAGTATTTT.